A single sample is the source of the 7 T cell receptor beta chains below, sequenced in a study of quantifying T cell responses using KT2 cells. About the study: TCR alpha and beta constant-region primers primed reverse transcription of RNA.

A single-stranded UMI oligo with SP2 sequence was ligated to cDNA 3' ends. The first PCR ran approximately 4 cycles with an equimolar RC1.1 and RC1.2 beta primer mix. MiXCR, applied by TCRdb to the UMI-ligation and nested PCR reads, yields one record per CDR3 protein. Of approximately 50,000 distinct CDR3 sequences in the sample, about 9.9% were seen once. Sequencing was done on a sample of PBMCs spiked with cells of the T cell clone KT2. These receptors were collected from a human donor.

The chain has TRBV3-1 and TRBJ1-1; no reliable D call. Germline V gene sequence: CDR1 LGHDT, CDR2 YNNKEL (reference sequence). V lost 7 bases and J 4 bases, leaving 16 bases between the germline ends. The CDR3 is made up of 14 amino acids. CDR3 sequence: CASTRTTEGTEAFF. DNA for the CDR3: TGTGCCAGCACCAGAACAACGGAGGGCACTGAAGCTTTCTTT.

This clonotype was recorded at least ten times. A junction end diverges from the germline sequence, so it may reflect a read error. This rearrangement joins TRBV14 to TRBJ2-6; D is unclear. This CDR3 contains 15 residues. Germline lookup yields CDR1 SGHDN and CDR2 FVKESK. As DNA, the CDR3 is TGTGCCAGCAGTCAAGCCAGCCCTGGGGCCAACGTCCTGACTTTC. Amino acids: CASSQASPGANVLTF.

This clonotype was counted a few times. The chain recombines TRBV7-3 with TRBJ2-7; 9 bases agree with TRBD2. CDR1 SGHTA and CDR2 FQGTGA come from the germline V gene. This CDR3 region has 16 residues. Germline trimming cut 2 bases from V and 1 base from J; bases unmatched to any gene: 6. CDR3 amino acids: CASSLRGGRDSYEQYF. The DNA for the CDR3 is TGTGCCAGCAGCTTACGAGGCGGGAGGGATTCCTACGAGCAGTACTTC.

This clonotype showed up many times. CDR3 coding DNA: TGTGCCAGCAGCTTACATTACCGGACAGGGACTAACTATGGCTACACCTTC. It translates to CASSLHYRTGTNYGYTF. This chain connects TRBV7-9 to TRBJ1-2, with TRBD1 identical over 8 bases. The CDR3 length is 17 residues. Germline values: CDR1 SEHNR, CDR2 FQNEAQ (reference sequence). V dropped 2 bases and J dropped 0; count of bases not matched to a gene: 8.

The V gene is TRBV19, the J gene TRBJ2-7; D remains unclear. V was trimmed by 5 bases and J by 0 bases, leaving 8 bases between them. CDR1 LNHDA and CDR2 SQIVND come from the germline V gene (reference sequence). This CDR3 has 13 amino acids. CDR3 region: CASSYSSSYEQYF. CDR3 DNA sequence: TGTGCCAGTAGTTACAGCAGCTCCTACGAGCAGTACTTC.

This clonotype was seen at least ten times. The chain links TRBV18 to TRBJ2-7; 9 positions agree with TRBD1. This CDR3 region has 14 residues. The germline gives CDR1 KGHSH, CDR2 LQKENI. The V segment lost 2 bases and the J segment 4 bases; nucleotides outside the gene matches: 3. As DNA, the CDR3 is TGTGCCAGCTCACCAGGGACAGGGTTGTACGAGCAGTACTTC. It codes for CASSPGTGLYEQYF.

This clonotype was recorded many times. The chain employs TRBV29-1 and TRBJ2-7; 8 positions agree with TRBD1. Germline CDR1 SQVTM, CDR2 ANQGSEA. Losses at the gene ends were 7 bases for V and 5 bases for J; bases not matched to a gene: 7. The CDR3 extends over 12 amino acids. Written as DNA, the CDR3 is TGCAGCGCGACAGGGGACGGAAACGAGCAGTACTTC. The encoded protein is CSATGDGNEQYF.